A few counts support the clone carrying this T cell receptor beta chain. Its matching antigen is unknown. The CDR3 is made up of 13 amino acids. Per germline, CDR1 MGHDK and CDR2 SYGVNS. The germline V and J ends were trimmed by 2 bases and 5 bases, with 9 bases remaining between them. TCRdb passed the reads through MiXCR, listing each CDR3 protein once. The sample carries about 900,000 distinct CDR3 sequences, 30% to 40% recorded once. The source of the sample is a study of T cell repertoires in cytomegalovirus infection. The wider study: Well-studied HLA-B-restricted epitopes and recently identified HLA-C-restricted epitopes of CMV were both used in the study.

Sequenced here: cultured CD8+ T cells from PBMCs, sampled from culture after CMV antigen stimulation. This sequence originates from a human donor in good health (CMV status not recorded). Some clones in this sample may be carry-over from other donors' samples. The chain combines TRBV25-1 with TRBJ1-2, with unresolved D. The CDR3 loop is CASSEPHSYGYTF. The DNA for the CDR3 is TGTGCCAGCAGTGAACCCCACAGTTATGGCTACACCTTC.